This T cell receptor beta chain was identified during a study of control samples from healthy donors and cancer patients. Profiled with immunoSEQ multiplex PCR; TCRdb holds only in-frame clones, not every one. The table lists 390,000 or so clones, over 75% of them singletons. The CDR3 spans 15 residues. V dropped 6 bases and J dropped 8; count of bases not matched to a gene: 11. Per germline, CDR1 SGHNT and CDR2 YENEEA. This receptor was taken from a middle-aged man with head and neck cancer. This chain links TRBV11-3 with TRBJ2-1; 9 nucleotides agree with TRBD2. Material: PBMCs. In nucleotides, the CDR3 is TGTGCCAGCAGTGGTAGGCGGGGGGGGGACGATGAGCAGTTCTTC. As protein: CASSGRRGGDDEQFF.